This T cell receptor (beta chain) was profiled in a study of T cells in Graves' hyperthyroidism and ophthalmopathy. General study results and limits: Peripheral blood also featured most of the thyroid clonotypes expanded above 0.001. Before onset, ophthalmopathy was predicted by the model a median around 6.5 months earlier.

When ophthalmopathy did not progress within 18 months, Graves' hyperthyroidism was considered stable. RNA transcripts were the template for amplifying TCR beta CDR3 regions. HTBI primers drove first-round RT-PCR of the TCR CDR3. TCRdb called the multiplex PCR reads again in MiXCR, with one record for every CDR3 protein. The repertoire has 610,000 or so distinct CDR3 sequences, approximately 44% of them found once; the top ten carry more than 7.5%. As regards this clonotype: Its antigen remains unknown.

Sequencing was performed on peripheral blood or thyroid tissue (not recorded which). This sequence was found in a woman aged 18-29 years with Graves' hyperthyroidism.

CDR3 sequence reads: CASSLWGYRELFF. CDR3 coding DNA: TGTGCCAGCAGTTTATGGGGCTACAGGGAGCTGTTTTTT. This chain links TRBV7-4 with TRBJ2-2; TRBD1 might be the D (5 bases). The V and J ends lost 6 bases and 9 bases respectively, with 14 bases between them. CDR3 size: 13 residues. Germline loops: CDR1 SGHVT, CDR2 SQSDAQ.